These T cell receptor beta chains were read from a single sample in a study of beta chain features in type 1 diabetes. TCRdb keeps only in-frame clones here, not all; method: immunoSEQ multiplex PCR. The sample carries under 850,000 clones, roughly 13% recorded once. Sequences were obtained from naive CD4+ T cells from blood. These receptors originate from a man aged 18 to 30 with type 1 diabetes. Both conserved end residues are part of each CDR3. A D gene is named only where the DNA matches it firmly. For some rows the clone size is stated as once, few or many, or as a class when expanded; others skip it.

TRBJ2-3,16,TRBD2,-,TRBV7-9,TGTGCCAGCAGCTTAGCGGTCTCGGCTAGCGGAAGACGGGAGTATTTT,CASSLAVSASGRREYF
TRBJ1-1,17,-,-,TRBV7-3,TGTGCCAGCAGCCAAAAATCGATGAGCTTTCTGAACACTGAAGCTTTCTTT,CASSQKSMSFLNTEAFF
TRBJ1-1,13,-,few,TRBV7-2,TGTGCCAGCAGCTTAACAGGGAGGGCTGAAGCTTTCTTT,CASSLTGRAEAFF
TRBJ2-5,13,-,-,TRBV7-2,TGTGCCAGCAGCTTACCCTCCCGGGAGACCCAGTACTTC,CASSLPSRETQYF
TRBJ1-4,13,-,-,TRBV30,TGTGCCTGGAGTGTACAGGTGGGGGAAAAACTGTTTTTT,CAWSVQVGEKLFF
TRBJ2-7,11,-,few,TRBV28,TGTGCCAGCAGTTTCCTAGAGGAGCAGTACTTC,CASSFLEEQYF
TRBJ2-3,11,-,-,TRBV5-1,TGCGCCAGCAGCTTAACAGATACGCAGTATTTT,CASSLTDTQYF
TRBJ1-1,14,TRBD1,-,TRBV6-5,TGTGCCAGCAGGGACAGGGCCGCGAACACTGAAGCTTTCTTT,CASRDRAANTEAFF
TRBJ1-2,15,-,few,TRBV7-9,TGTGCCAGCAGCCTCGACAGGACCACTAACTATGGCTACACCTTC,CASSLDRTTNYGYTF
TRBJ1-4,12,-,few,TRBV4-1,TGCGCCAGCAGACGGCCGAATGAAAAACTGTTTTTT,CASRRPNEKLFF
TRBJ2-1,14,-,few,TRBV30,TGTGCCTGGAGTTACGGTCTCTCCTACAATGAGCAGTTCTTC,CAWSYGLSYNEQFF
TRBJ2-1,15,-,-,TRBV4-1,TGCGCCAGCAGCCAAGGTGGTGGGGGGTACAATGAGCAGTTCTTC,CASSQGGGGYNEQFF
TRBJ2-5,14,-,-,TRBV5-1,TGCGCCAGCAGCTCAAGGGGGGAGCAAGAGACCCAGTACTTC,CASSSRGEQETQYF
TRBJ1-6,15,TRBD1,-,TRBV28,TGTGCCAGCAGAACAGGGGGCTCCTATAATTCACCCCTCCACTTT,CASRTGGSYNSPLHF
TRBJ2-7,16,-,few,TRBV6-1,TGTGCCAGCAGTGAAGCACCGGGACATCAAAACTACGAGCAGTACTTC,CASSEAPGHQNYEQYF
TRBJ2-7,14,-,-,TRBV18,TGTGCCAGCTCACCACCGGGCACCTCCTACGAGCAGTACTTC,CASSPPGTSYEQYF
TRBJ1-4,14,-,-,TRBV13,TGTGCCAGCGCCAGCGGCCCAACTAATGAAAAACTGTTTTTT,CASASGPTNEKLFF
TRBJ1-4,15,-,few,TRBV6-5,TGTGCCAGCAGTTACCCGACAGATGGAGGTGAAAAACTGTTTTTT,CASSYPTDGGEKLFF
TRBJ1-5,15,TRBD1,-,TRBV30,TGTGCCTGGAGTGCTTTGGACAGGGTTAATCAGCCCCAGCATTTT,CAWSALDRVNQPQHF
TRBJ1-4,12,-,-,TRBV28,TGTGCCAGCAGTTTAGATCGTGAAAAACTGTTTTTT,CASSLDREKLFF
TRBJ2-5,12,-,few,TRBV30,TGTGCCTGGAGTGTATTGGGGGAGACCCAGTACTTC,CAWSVLGETQYF
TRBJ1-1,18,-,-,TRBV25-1,TGTGCCAGCAGTGATTCTAGTCTAAGAAGGGTTCGGAACACTGAAGCTTTCTTT,CASSDSSLRRVRNTEAFF
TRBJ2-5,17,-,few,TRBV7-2,TGTGCCAGCAGCTTAGCCGGGCCTTTCCCTCCTCCTCGGACCCAGTACTTC,CASSLAGPFPPPRTQYF
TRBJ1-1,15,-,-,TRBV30,TGTGCCTGGAGTCTACCGGACATAATGAACACTGAAGCTTTCTTT,CAWSLPDIMNTEAFF
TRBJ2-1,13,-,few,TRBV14,TGTGCCAGCAGCCTAATAACGACCCATGAGCAGTTCTTC,CASSLITTHEQFF
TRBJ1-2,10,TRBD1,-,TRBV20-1,TGCAGCGTCGGGACAGTCGGCTACACCTTC,CSVGTVGYTF
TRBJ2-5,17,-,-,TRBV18,TGTGCCAGCTCACCGTTCGACCCGGCCAGGGCGGAGGAGACCCAGTACTTC,CASSPFDPARAEETQYF
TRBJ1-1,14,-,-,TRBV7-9,TGTGCCAGCAGCTTAGCGGCCCTGAACACTGAAGCTTTCTTT,CASSLAALNTEAFF
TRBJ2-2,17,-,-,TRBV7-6,TGTGCCACCACTGGGGCTGGGGGGGCCGCGAACACCGGGGAGCTGTTTTTT,CATTGAGGAANTGELFF
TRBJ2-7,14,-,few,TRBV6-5,TGTGCCAGCAGTTATAATCGGGGAGACTACGAGCAGTACTTC,CASSYNRGDYEQYF
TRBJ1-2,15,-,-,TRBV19,TGTGCCAGTAGTATAGACCTCACAGTGACTTACGGCTACACCTTC,CASSIDLTVTYGYTF
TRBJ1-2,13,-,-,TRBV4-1,TGCGCCAGCAGCCCTCCAAGTTTATCTGGCTACACCTTC,CASSPPSLSGYTF
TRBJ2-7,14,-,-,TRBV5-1,TGCGCCAGCAGCTTGGCAGAGAGCTCCTACGAGCAGTACTTC,CASSLAESSYEQYF
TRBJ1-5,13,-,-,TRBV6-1,TGTGCCAGCGGATGGGGGCCGGATCAGCCCCAGCATTTT,CASGWGPDQPQHF
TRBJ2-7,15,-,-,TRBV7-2,TGTGCCAGCAGCTCCCAGGGGGGGGCGCATTACGAGCAGTACTTC,CASSSQGGAHYEQYF
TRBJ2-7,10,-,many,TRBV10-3,TGTGCCACCTTGGATAACGAGCAGTACTTC,CATLDNEQYF
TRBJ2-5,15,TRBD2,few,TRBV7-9,TGTGCCAGCAGCTGGGGACTAGCGGGGGTTGAGACCCAGTACTTC,CASSWGLAGVETQYF
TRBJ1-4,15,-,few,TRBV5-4,TGTGCCAGCAGCCCAAGGGGGACCGAGAATGAAAAACTGTTTTTT,CASSPRGTENEKLFF
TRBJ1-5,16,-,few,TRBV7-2,TGTGCCAGCAGCCGTACCGGACAACAGAGGGGACAGCCCCAGCATTTT,CASSRTGQQRGQPQHF
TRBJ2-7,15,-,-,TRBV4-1,TGCGCCAGCAGGACTCTACGGGGCAGCGACTACGAGCAGTACTTC,CASRTLRGSDYEQYF
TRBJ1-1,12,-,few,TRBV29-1,TGCAGCGGCTCGGTTTCCAACACTGAAGCTTTCTTT,CSGSVSNTEAFF
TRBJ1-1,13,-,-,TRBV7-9,TGTGCCAGCAGCTTAGACAGGGTGGCTGAAGCTTTCTTT,CASSLDRVAEAFF
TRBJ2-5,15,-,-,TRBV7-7,TGTGCCAGCAGCTTAGGTACAGTCCACCAAGAGACCCAGTACTTC,CASSLGTVHQETQYF
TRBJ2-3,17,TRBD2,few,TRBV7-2,TGTGCCAGCAGCTTACACGGGACTAGCGGGGCCACAGATACGCAGTATTTT,CASSLHGTSGATDTQYF
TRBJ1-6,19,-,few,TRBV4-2,TGTGCCAGCAGCCAAGACAGCAACAGGCTGAGATACTATAATTCACCCCTCCACTTT,CASSQDSNRLRYYNSPLHF
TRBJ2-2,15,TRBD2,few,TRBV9,TGTGCCAGCAGCCCTACCGGGACTAGCGCCGGGGAGCTGTTTTTT,CASSPTGTSAGELFF
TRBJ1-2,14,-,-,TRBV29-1,TGCAGCGTTGATCTTGCGGGGGCAGTCGGTGGCTACACCTTC,CSVDLAGAVGGYTF
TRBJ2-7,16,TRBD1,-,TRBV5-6,TGTGCCAGCAGCCTTACCGGGACAGGGGGCATTTCCGAGCAGTACTTC,CASSLTGTGGISEQYF
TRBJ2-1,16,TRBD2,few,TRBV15,TGTGCCACCAGCTTACGACTAGCGGGGGACTACAATGAGCAGTTCTTC,CATSLRLAGDYNEQFF
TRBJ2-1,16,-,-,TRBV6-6,TGTGCCAGCAGTAACGGACGTCTAAGCTCCTACAATGAGCAGTTCTTC,CASSNGRLSSYNEQFF
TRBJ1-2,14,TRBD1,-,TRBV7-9,TGTGCCAGCAGCCCAGGACAGGGAGAACGTGGCTACACCTTC,CASSPGQGERGYTF
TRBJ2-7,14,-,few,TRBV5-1,TGCGCCAGCAGCCTCGGGACATCACCCTACGAGCAGTACTTC,CASSLGTSPYEQYF
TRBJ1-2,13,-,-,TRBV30,TGTGCCTGGAGGGCGGGCTTCCTGAGCGGCTACACCTTC,CAWRAGFLSGYTF
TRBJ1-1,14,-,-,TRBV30,TGTGCCTGGAAATCCACCGAGATGGGCACTGAAGCTTTCTTT,CAWKSTEMGTEAFF
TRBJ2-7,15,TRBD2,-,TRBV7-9,TGTGCCAGCAGCTTAGAAGCGGGGGGATCCTACGAGCAGTACTTC,CASSLEAGGSYEQYF
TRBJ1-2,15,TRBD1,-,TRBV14,TGTGCCAGCAGCACCACGGTGGGACAGCCTTATGGCTACACCTTC,CASSTTVGQPYGYTF
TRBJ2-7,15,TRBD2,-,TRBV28,TGTGCCAGCAGATCCTACGGGACTAGCGTATGGGAGCAGTACTTC,CASRSYGTSVWEQYF
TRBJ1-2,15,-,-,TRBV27,TGTGCCAGCAGTAGAGACCCCTGGAAGAACTATGGCTACACCTTC,CASSRDPWKNYGYTF
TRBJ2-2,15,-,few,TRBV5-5,TGTGCCAGCAGCTTGGGTACAGGGAACACCGGGGAGCTGTTTTTT,CASSLGTGNTGELFF
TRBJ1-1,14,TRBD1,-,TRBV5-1,TGCGCCAGCAGCACTGGACAGGGGGACACTGAAGCTTTCTTT,CASSTGQGDTEAFF